This record covers a single TCR beta chain. No antigen is known for it. The data are from a study of T cell responses to AZD1222 COVID-19 vaccine. The study's findings and limits: There were mostly white British donors and more females than males, and clonal diversity was possibly underestimated.

V was pared by 3 bases and J by 4 bases, with 14 bases between. The CDR3 totals 15 residues. The germline gives CDR1 LNHDA, CDR2 SQIVND (reference sequence). Sequenced by immunoSEQ multiplex PCR; TCRdb stores in-frame clones only, minus some. The sample records about 130,000 clones, 89% being singletons. This sample comprised peripheral blood, obtained on day 0 of AZD1222 vaccination. The V call is TRBV19, the J call TRBJ2-3; tentative D call: TRBD2 (6 bases). This sequence originates from an adult in good health. The CDR3 is CASSMTLSGADTQYF. In DNA, the CDR3 is TGTGCCAGTAGTATGACGTTGTCGGGGGCAGATACGCAGTATTTT.